This T cell receptor (beta chain) was recorded in a study of blood T cell repertoires in COVID-19. The table came from immunoSEQ multiplex PCR; TCRdb's copy has only in-frame clones and leaves some out. The data show under 250,000 clones, approximately 88% seen once. Deletions cut 4 bases from V and 5 bases from J, with 11 bases between. CDR3 length: 13 residues. Germline V gene lookup returns CDR1 SGHTA and CDR2 FQGNSA. The origin of this receptor is a woman in her 30s with COVID-19, enrolled during active disease. Source material: peripheral blood. The rearrangement joins TRBV7-2 to TRBJ2-5; TRBD1 is a possible D gene (5 bases). The CDR3 loop reads CASSSQGIETQYF. The CDR3 DNA follows: TGTGCCAGCAGCTCGCAGGGTATCGAGACCCAGTACTTC.